The T cell receptor (beta chain) under discussion was sequenced for a study of CD8+CD57+ T cells in acquired aplastic anemia. Background on the study: DNA per sorted CD4+ or CD8+ sample ranged roughly 0.19 to 30 ug, averaging about 2.9 ug. Study-wide findings and caveats: Overlapping CD8+ CDR3 repertoires of patients and controls contained twenty-nine shared sequences.

Individuals selected for sequencing had exhibited CD8+CD57+ cell expansion on flow cytometry. No therapy was given to patients before blood sampling. Germline values: CDR1 PRHDT, CDR2 FYEKMQ (reference sequence). This CDR3 is built from 17 residues. V lost 5 bases and J lost 0; bases outside the gene matches: 7. As to this clonotype: Its antigen is still unknown.

Genomic DNA acted as the template from which TCR beta VDJ combination and CDR3 sequence profiling were carried out. TCRdb analysed the reads with MiXCR anew, one entry per CDR3 protein. In the table there are roughly 280,000 distinct CDR3 sequences, 56% of which are singletons. The sample consisted of sorted CD4+, CD8+, or CD8+CD57+ T cells (not recorded which) from PBMCs. The genes are TRBV13 and TRBJ1-4; 9 bases fit TRBD1. The clonotype comes from a human donor with aplastic anemia. For the CDR3, the DNA is TGTGCCAGCAGCAACACACGGACAGGGGCAACTAATGAAAAACTGTTTTTT. Translation: CASSNTRTGATNEKLFF. Combining the CDR3 with reference TRBV13 and TRBJ1-4 gives the whole variable domain AAGVIQSPRHLIKEKRETATLKCYPIPRHDTVYWYQQGPGQDPQFLISFYEKMQSDKGSIPDRFSAQQFSDYHSELNMSSLELGDSALYFCASSNTRTGATNEKLFFGSGTQLSVL.